The clone carrying this TCR beta chain was seen more than once but under ten times. Its specificity is not known. The source of the sample is a study of T-cell memory formation after mild COVID-19. For the study at large: TCR clusters were largely donor specific.

Study-wide points: While clones contracting from day 15 to 85 were balanced between CD4 and CD8, later expanders leaned CD4+. The pre-infection memory compartment contained some responding clones, suggesting cross-reactive memory joined.

V lost 0 bases and J lost 3, with 11 bases in between. The length of the CDR3 is 16 residues. CDR1 and CDR2 (germline): MNHEY, SVGAGI. TCRdb ran MiXCR on the 5' RACE reads and lists one entry per CDR3 protein. The sample holds about 270,000 distinct CDR3 sequences, over 15% seen once. The sample consisted of PBMCs or a T cell subset sorted from them (not recorded which). The J gene is TRBJ2-2, the V gene TRBV6-5; a possible D gene is TRBD2 (5 bases). This TCR was sampled from a man younger than 35 who had mild COVID-19 (a few samples of this study predate the infection). Cell type and time point are not known. CDR3 sequence: CASSYSPRGDTGELFF. CDR3 coding DNA: TGTGCCAGCAGTTACTCCCCCCGGGGTGACACCGGGGAGCTGTTTTTT.